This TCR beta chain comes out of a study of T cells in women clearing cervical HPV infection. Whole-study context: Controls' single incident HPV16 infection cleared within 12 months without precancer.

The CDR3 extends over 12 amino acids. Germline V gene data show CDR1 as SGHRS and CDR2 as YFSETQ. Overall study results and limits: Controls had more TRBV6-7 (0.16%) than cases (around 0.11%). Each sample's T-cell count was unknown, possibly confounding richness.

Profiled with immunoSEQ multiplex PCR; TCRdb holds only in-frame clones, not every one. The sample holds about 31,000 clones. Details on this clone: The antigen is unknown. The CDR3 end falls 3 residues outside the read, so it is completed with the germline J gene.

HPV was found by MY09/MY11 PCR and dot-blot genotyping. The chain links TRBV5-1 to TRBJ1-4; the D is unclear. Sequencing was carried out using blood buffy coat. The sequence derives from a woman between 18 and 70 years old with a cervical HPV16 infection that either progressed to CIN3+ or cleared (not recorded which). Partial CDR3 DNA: TGCGCCAGCAGCTTGGTCGGGGTGGAA. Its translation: CASSLVGVE. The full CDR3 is CASSLVGVELFF.